The next 18 T cell receptor beta chains were all read from a single sample in a study of tumor-infiltrating lymphocytes in primary liver carcinoma. TCR beta cDNA was prepared out of roughly 500 ng total RNA by means of a constant-region primer. Investigators got TCR beta libraries out of three nested multiplex PCR rounds, done with slightly modified ARM-PCR. A C-beta reverse primer and TRBV1-TRBV30 forward primers served in each of the first two PCR rounds, at about 10 cycles apiece. TCRdb re-called the multiplex PCR reads through MiXCR, storing one row per CDR3 protein. Here the sample spans hundreds of thousands of distinct CDR3 sequences, 58% being singletons. Germline DNA was also extracted, while the blood RNA originated from unsorted whole blood. Specimen: peripheral blood. Receptors were obtained from a woman aged 25 to 39 with primary liver carcinoma and hepatitis B virus infection.

As to this clonotype: Relative to the germline gene, one junction end is altered; a read error may explain this. The chain carries TRBV6-5 and TRBJ2-6, with D possibly TRBD1 on 6 matching bases. Germline V CDR1 and CDR2: MNHEY, SVGAGI. There are 20 residues in the CDR3. The CDR3: CASSGPSSQGLTTGANILTF. The CDR3, as DNA: TGTGCCAGCAGCGGCCCATCTTCACAGGGCCTAACTACTGGGGCCAACATCCTGACATTC.

Points on this clonotype: A read error may explain this, as a much larger clone is one base away. The rearrangement uses TRBV29-1 and TRBJ1-1; 7 nucleotides match TRBD1. This CDR3 is 11 amino acids long. Germline V gives CDR1 SQVTM, CDR2 ANQGSEA. The CDR3 sequence: CRGTANTEAFF. CDR3 nucleotides: TGCAGAGGGACAGCGAACACTGAAGCTTTCTTT. Looking up the rest from reference TRBV29-1 and TRBJ1-1 gives the full variable domain: SAVISQKPSRDICQRGTSLTIQCQVDSQVTMMFWYRQQPGQSLTLIATANQGSEATYESGFVIDKFPISRPNLTFSTLTVSNMSPEDSSIYLCRGTANTEAFFGQGTRLTVV.

Points on this clonotype: This may stem from a read error, because a much larger clone lies one nucleotide away. The chain employs TRBV11-3 and TRBJ2-1; no clear D gene. The CDR3 has 14 amino acids. Germline V gives CDR1 SGHNT, CDR2 YENEEA. CDR3 nucleotides: TGTGCCGGCAGCTTACCCTGGCCACACAATGAGCAGTTCTTC. Translation gives CAGSLPWPHNEQFF.

Worth noting for this clonotype: At one end the junction does not follow the germline gene, possibly because of a read error. The chain is built from TRBV11-2 and TRBJ2-7; D is tentatively TRBD1 or TRBD2 (5 bases each). The CDR3 extends over 16 amino acids. The germline V gene encodes CDR1 SGHAT and CDR2 FQNNGV. CDR3 DNA: TGTGCCAGCAGCCCAGGGCTAGTGGGAGTTGGCTACGAGCAATACTTC. Encoded protein: CASSPGLVGVGYEQYF.

This clonotype was picked up a small number of times. J is TRBJ2-3 and V is TRBV4-1; D is possibly TRBD2 (5 bases). CDR3 length equals 21 residues. Germline CDR1 reads MGHRA; CDR2 reads YSYEKL. The V end was cut by 0 bases, the J end by 2 bases, with 27 bases between. CDR3 sequence reads: CASSQERREGLFGVDTDTQYF. CDR3 DNA: TGCGCCAGCAGCCAAGAACGTCGAGAGGGCCTGTTCGGCGTAGACACAGATACGCAGTATTTT.

Of note for this clonotype: A much bigger clone sits one base away, suggesting this may be a read error. The chain uses TRBV29-1 and TRBJ2-7; D is undetermined. CDR1 SQVTM and CDR2 ANQGSEA come from the germline V gene. The length of the CDR3 is 13 residues. The CDR3 bases are TGCAGCGTTAAAGACGGAAGGGCCTACGAGCAGTACTTC. It translates to CSVKDGRAYEQYF.

Turning to this clonotype: This may arise from a read error, as a much more abundant clone is one base away. The rearrangement links TRBV4-1 to TRBJ2-3; TRBD1 or TRBD2 may be the D gene (5 bases each). The germline gives CDR1 MGHRA, CDR2 YSYEKL. V shed 4 bases and J shed 4 bases, with 15 bases lying between them. The CDR3 consists of 15 residues. The CDR3 loop reads CASSRGAGTPDTQYF. The CDR3 DNA is TGCGCCAGCAGCCGCGGTGCTGGGACGCCAGATACGCAGTATTTT.

V usage is TRBV7-9 and J usage is TRBJ2-7; no clear D gene. Trimming took off 3 bases at V and 4 bases at J, with 13 bases between the two ends. Germline CDR1 is SEHNR and CDR2 is FQNEAQ (reference sequence). The CDR3 consists of 14 residues. Written as DNA, the CDR3 is TGTGCCAGCAGCTTTCCCCCACCAAGATACGAGCAGTACTTC. It specifies CASSFPPPRYEQYF.

The V and J genes are TRBV25-1 and TRBJ1-2; D ambiguous. Germline lookup yields CDR1 MGHDK and CDR2 SYGVNS. V was trimmed by 4 bases and J by 8 bases, leaving 8 bases between them. CDR3 size: 11 residues. The CDR3 here is CASSAWWGYTF. CDR3 in DNA: TGTGCCAGCAGTGCTTGGTGGGGCTACACCTTC.

This clonotype was picked up many times. The chain has TRBV4-2 and TRBJ2-3, with 12 positions matching TRBD2. With 6 bases clipped from V and 3 bases from J, the junction kept 7 bases outside the gene matches. This CDR3 is 16 amino acids long. Germline V gives CDR1 LGHNA, CDR2 YNFKEQ. The CDR3 region has the DNA TGTGCCAGCAGACGGGGACTAGCGGGTAGTACAGATACGCAGTATTTT. It yields the protein CASRRGLAGSTDTQYF.

This clonotype was seen ten or more times. The CDR3 DNA reads as TGTGCCAGCAGCCTCGGGGGTAGAGAGACCCAGTACTTC. Its protein product is CASSLGGRETQYF. The V call is TRBV7-8, the J call TRBJ2-5; tentative D call: TRBD2 (6 bases). V was clipped by 5 bases and J by 4 bases, with 11 bases between them. The CDR3 has 13 residues. Germline loops: CDR1 SGHVS, CDR2 FQNEAQ.

Of note for this clonotype: At one end the junction does not follow the germline gene, possibly because of a read error. The V gene is TRBV6-5, the J gene TRBJ1-6; no reliable D call. Per the germline V gene, CDR1 is MNHEY and CDR2 is SVGAGI. The CDR3 contains 15 residues. The CDR3 spells CANSYSNRGSSPLHF. CDR3 DNA: TGTGCCAACAGTTACTCGAACCGGGGTAGTTCACCCCTCCACTTT.

The chain employs TRBV11-1 and TRBJ2-3; the D is unclear. The ends were cut back, 6 bases at V and 3 bases at J, with 13 bases in the middle. The CDR3 consists of 14 residues. The germline V gene has CDR1 SGHAT and CDR2 FQDESV (reference sequence). CDR3 DNA sequence: TGTGCCAGCAGTTGGTGGGGTTCGACAGATACGCAGTATTTT. Residues: CASSWWGSTDTQYF.

This clonotype was seen repeatedly, ten times or more. The chain is built from TRBV6-1 and TRBJ2-5; weak D call: TRBD1 (5 bases). Trimming removed 7 bases at V and 5 bases at J, with 14 bases between. CDR1 and CDR2 (germline): MNHNS, SASEGT. This CDR3 is 13 amino acids long. CDR3 bases: TGTGCCAGCACCCAGCAGGGATTCGAGACCCAGTACTTC. Protein product: CASTQQGFETQYF.

This clonotype has just a few counts. The V gene is TRBV5-1, the J gene TRBJ1-6; TRBD1 matches at 9 bases. Germline V gene data show CDR1 as SGHRS and CDR2 as YFSETQ. The CDR3 contains 15 residues. The trim removed 4 bases at V and 9 bases at J, leaving 8 bases unmatched. The CDR3 nucleotides are TGCGCCAGCAGCACCGGGACAGGGCCGTCTTCACCCCTCCACTTT. Translation: CASSTGTGPSSPLHF.

A word on this clonotype: One end of the junction is discordant with germline, which a read error may explain. This chain joins TRBV13 and TRBJ2-1; TRBD2 matches 11 bases. The CDR3 is 17 residues long. The germline V gene encodes CDR1 PRHDT and CDR2 FYEKMQ (reference sequence). This chain's CDR3 is CASSLAVAGGPDNDQFF. The DNA of the CDR3 is TGTGCCAGCAGCTTAGCGGTAGCGGGAGGGCCAGACAATGACCAGTTCTTC.

As for this clonotype: A much larger clone sits a single nucleotide away, making a read error possible. No conserved phenylalanine or tryptophan ends this CDR3, so it is likely a read error. The V call is TRBV11-2, the J call TRBJ2-1; 8 bases fit TRBD2. The CDR3 totals 17 residues. CDR1 is SGHAT, CDR2 FQNNGV, per germline. Germline trimming cut 0 bases from V and 2 bases from J; bases unmatched to any gene: 6. The CDR3 DNA is TGTGCCAGCAGCTTAGATCGAGCGGGAGTTACCTACAATGAGCAGTTCTCC. Translated, it gives CASSLDRAGVTYNEQFS.

To note about this clonotype: This CDR3 is missing its conserved last phenylalanine or tryptophan, likely due to a read error. The chain recombines TRBV6-2 or TRBV6-3 with TRBJ2-1; the match to TRBD2 covers 7 bases. Unmatched junction bases numbered 11, after V lost 6 bases and J lost 6 bases. The CDR3 has 15 residues. The germline gives CDR1 MNHEY, CDR2 SVGEGT. The CDR3 reads CASSRPGLVGNEQFL. CDR3 bases: TGTGCCAGCAGCCGACCCGGACTAGTCGGCAATGAGCAGTTCCTT.